Shown below are 11 T cell receptor beta chains from a single sample sequenced in a study of T cells in Graves' hyperthyroidism and ophthalmopathy. There were TCR beta CDR3 regions amplified from RNA transcripts. During a first-round RT-PCR of the TCR CDR3, the HTBI primer set was used. TCRdb re-called the multiplex PCR reads with MiXCR, one entry per CDR3 protein. Among 620,000 or so distinct CDR3 sequences listed, more than 12% were seen once. The sequenced sample consisted of blood. These receptors originate from a woman between 45 and 65 years old with Graves' ophthalmopathy.

Only a few counts were recorded for this clonotype. The V call is TRBV20-1, the J call TRBJ1-4, with D possibly matching TRBD1 (5 bases). The CDR3 extends over 15 amino acids. Looked up from germline, CDR1 is DFQATT and CDR2 is SNEGSKA (reference sequence). The V end was cut by 2 bases, the J end by 0 bases, with 10 bases between. CDR3: CSARIGATTNEKLFF. CDR3 nucleotides: TGCAGTGCTAGAATAGGGGCAACAACTAATGAAAAACTGTTTTTT.

This clonotype showed up many times. The chain joins TRBV5-1 to TRBJ1-2, with TRBD1 matching 9 bases. The CDR3 sequence is 20 residues long. Germline V gene sequence: CDR1 SGHRS, CDR2 YFSETQ. V dropped 0 bases and J dropped 3; count of bases not matched to a gene: 18. CDR3 in DNA: TGCGCCAGCAGCTTGGTACCGGCCACCGGGACAGGGAGGTATGACTATGGCTACACCTTC. Residues: CASSLVPATGTGRYDYGYTF.

This clonotype has ten or more counts. V is TRBV12-3 or TRBV12-4 and J is TRBJ2-7, with 7 bases identical to TRBD1. CDR3 length: 16 residues. Trimming removed 5 bases from V and 7 bases from J; junction bases left unmatched: 17. CDR3 in DNA: TGTGCCAGCAGTCCCAGGGACAGACCACCTATTATGGAGCAGTACTTC. Its translation is CASSPRDRPPIMEQYF.

The chain links TRBV6-1 to TRBJ1-2, with a possible D match to TRBD1 (6 bases). The CDR3 runs 13 residues. V was clipped by 6 bases and J by 6 bases, with 14 bases between them. The germline V gene encodes CDR1 MNHNS and CDR2 SASEGT. In DNA form, the CDR3 reads TGTGCCAGCAGAGAACAGGGCTCCCATGGCTACACCTTC. Residues: CASREQGSHGYTF.

This clonotype appeared a few times. The CDR3 spells CASSIDWVENQPQHF. The DNA of the CDR3 is TGTGCCAGCAGCATCGATTGGGTGGAAAATCAGCCCCAGCATTTT. The chain joins TRBV7-2 to TRBJ1-5; D unresolved. V lost 5 bases and J lost 4, with 15 bases in between. The germline gives CDR1 SGHTA, CDR2 FQGNSA. This CDR3 contains 15 residues.

This clonotype has ten or more counts. This rearrangement joins TRBV30 to TRBJ2-1; 8 nucleotides line up with TRBD2. With V trimmed by 1 base and J by 4 bases, 15 bases remained unmatched. This CDR3 is 18 amino acids long. CDR1 is GTSNPN, CDR2 SVGIG, per germline (reference sequence). The CDR3 DNA reads as TGTGCCTGGAGTGGTGGAGCAGCGGGGGTCACCCAATACAATGAGCAGTTCTTC. Translating gives CAWSGGAAGVTQYNEQFF.

Comment on this clonotype: Just one base apart from a much larger clone, this may be a read error. The chain combines TRBV9 with TRBJ2-5; 12 bases agree with TRBD2. CDR1 is SGDLS and CDR2 is YYNGEE in the germline V gene. The ends lost 0 bases at V and 4 bases at J; junction bases unmatched: 1. There are 15 residues in the CDR3. The CDR3, as DNA: TGTGCCAGCAGCGTAGGACTAGCGGGAGTAGAGACCCAGTACTTC. Translating gives CASSVGLAGVETQYF.

There are a few counts of this clonotype. The chain links TRBV19 to TRBJ1-5, with 9 bases that match TRBD1. This CDR3 is built from 16 residues. V lost 5 bases, J lost 6 bases, and 11 bases stayed unmatched. The V gene's germline CDR1 is LNHDA and CDR2 SQIVND (reference sequence). The CDR3 DNA is TGTGCCAGTAGTCCTGAAGGGACAGGGAGAGGTCAGCCCCAGCATTTT. Translating gives CASSPEGTGRGQPQHF.

Remarks on this clonotype: A clone one base away is much larger, so this may be a read error. V gene TRBV7-6 combines with J gene TRBJ2-1; possible D gene TRBD2, 5 bases. The CDR3 length is 16 residues. Germline values: CDR1 SGHVS, CDR2 FNYEAQ. V lost 2 bases and J lost 6, with 17 bases in between. The CDR3 sequence is CASSLMEEVYFNEQFF. The DNA for the CDR3 is TGTGCCAGCAGCTTAATGGAGGAGGTCTACTTCAATGAGCAGTTCTTC.

This clonotype was detected many times. This chain uses TRBV5-1 with TRBJ2-1; the D is unclear. V lost 0 bases and J lost 4, with 11 bases in between. Looked up from germline, CDR1 is SGHRS and CDR2 is YFSETQ. The CDR3 covers 15 residues. CDR3 sequence: CASSLAVTAYNEQFF. CDR3 coding DNA: TGCGCCAGCAGCTTGGCCGTCACGGCATACAATGAGCAGTTCTTC.

This clonotype was counted at least ten times. The chain has TRBV30 and TRBJ2-7; maybe TRBD1 (5 bases). Looked up from germline, CDR1 is GTSNPN and CDR2 is SVGIG (reference sequence). The germline V and J ends were trimmed by 0 bases and 3 bases, with 9 bases remaining between them. The CDR3 length is 13 residues. CDR3 bases: TGTGCCTGGAGTGTTGGGGCGGACTACGAGCAGTACTTC. It is translated as CAWSVGADYEQYF.